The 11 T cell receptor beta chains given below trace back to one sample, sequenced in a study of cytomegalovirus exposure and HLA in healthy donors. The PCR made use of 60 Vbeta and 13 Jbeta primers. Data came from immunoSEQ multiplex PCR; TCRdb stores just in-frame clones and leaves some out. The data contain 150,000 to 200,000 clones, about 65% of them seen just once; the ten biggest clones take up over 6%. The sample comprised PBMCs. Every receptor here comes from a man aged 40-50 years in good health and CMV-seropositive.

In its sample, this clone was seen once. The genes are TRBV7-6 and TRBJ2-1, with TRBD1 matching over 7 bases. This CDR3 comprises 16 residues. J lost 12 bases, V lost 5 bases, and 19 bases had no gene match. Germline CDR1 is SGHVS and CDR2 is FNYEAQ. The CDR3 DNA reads TGTGCCAGCAGCCCCCTTAAGGGGGCCCTACCCCCAGGGCAGTTCTTC. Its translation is CASSPLKGALPPGQFF.

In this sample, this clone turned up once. CDR3 nucleotide sequence: TGTGCCAGCAGCCACTTTACAGGGATTGAAGCTTTCTTT. Protein: CASSHFTGIEAFF. The chain links TRBV4-2 to TRBJ1-1; perhaps TRBD1 as D (6 bases). There are 13 residues in the CDR3. V lost 3 bases and J lost 7, with 12 bases in between. CDR1 is LGHNA and CDR2 is YNFKEQ in the germline V gene.

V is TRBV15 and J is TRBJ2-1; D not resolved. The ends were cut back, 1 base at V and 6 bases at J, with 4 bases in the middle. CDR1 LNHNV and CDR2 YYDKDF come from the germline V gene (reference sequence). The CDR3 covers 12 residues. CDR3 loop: CATSRGGNEQFF. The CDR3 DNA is TGTGCCACCAGCAGAGGAGGCAATGAGCAGTTCTTC.

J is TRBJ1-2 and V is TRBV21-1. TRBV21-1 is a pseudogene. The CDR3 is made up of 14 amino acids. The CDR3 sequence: CASSNVTGNYGYTF. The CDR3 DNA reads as TGTGCCAGCAGCAATGTGACGGGAAACTATGGCTACACCTTC.

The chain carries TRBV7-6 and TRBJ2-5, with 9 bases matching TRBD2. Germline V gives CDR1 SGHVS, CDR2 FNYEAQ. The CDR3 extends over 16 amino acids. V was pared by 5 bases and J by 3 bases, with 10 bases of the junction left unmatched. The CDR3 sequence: CASSPGREGIKETQYF. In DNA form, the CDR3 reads TGTGCCAGCAGCCCAGGGCGGGAGGGGATTAAAGAGACCCAGTACTTC.

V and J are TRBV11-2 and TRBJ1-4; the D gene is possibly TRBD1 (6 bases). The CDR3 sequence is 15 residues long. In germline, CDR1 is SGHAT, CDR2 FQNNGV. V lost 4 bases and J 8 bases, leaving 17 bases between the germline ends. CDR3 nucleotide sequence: TGTGCCAGCAGCTCCCGGGGGGGCCCAGGCGAAAAACTGTTTTTT. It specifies CASSSRGGPGEKLFF.

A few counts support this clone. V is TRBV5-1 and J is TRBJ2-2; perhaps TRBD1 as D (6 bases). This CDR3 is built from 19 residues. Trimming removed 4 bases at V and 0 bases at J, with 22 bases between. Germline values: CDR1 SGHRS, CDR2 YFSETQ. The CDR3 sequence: CASSPGSGTRGPNTGELFF. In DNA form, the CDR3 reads TGCGCCAGCAGCCCCGGTTCCGGGACAAGGGGCCCGAACACCGGGGAGCTGTTTTTT.

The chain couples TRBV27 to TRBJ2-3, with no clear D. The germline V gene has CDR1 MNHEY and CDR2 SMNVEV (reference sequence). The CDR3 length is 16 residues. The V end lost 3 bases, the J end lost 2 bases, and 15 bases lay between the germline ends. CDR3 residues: CASSLFKSFVTDTQYF. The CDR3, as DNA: TGTGCCAGCAGTTTGTTTAAGAGTTTTGTCACAGATACGCAGTATTTT.

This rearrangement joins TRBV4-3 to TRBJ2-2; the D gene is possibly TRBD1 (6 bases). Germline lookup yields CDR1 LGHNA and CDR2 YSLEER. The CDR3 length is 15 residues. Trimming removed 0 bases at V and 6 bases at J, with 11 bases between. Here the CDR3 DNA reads TGCGCCAGCAGCCAAGATGCAGGGGCCCCCGGGGAGCTGTTTTTT. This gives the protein CASSQDAGAPGELFF.

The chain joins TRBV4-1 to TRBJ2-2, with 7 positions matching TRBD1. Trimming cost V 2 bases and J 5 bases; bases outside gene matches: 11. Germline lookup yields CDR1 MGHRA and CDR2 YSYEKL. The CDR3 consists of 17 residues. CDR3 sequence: CASSQTGAGRGTGELFF. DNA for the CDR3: TGCGCCAGCAGCCAAACAGGGGCAGGCAGAGGGACCGGGGAGCTGTTTTTT.

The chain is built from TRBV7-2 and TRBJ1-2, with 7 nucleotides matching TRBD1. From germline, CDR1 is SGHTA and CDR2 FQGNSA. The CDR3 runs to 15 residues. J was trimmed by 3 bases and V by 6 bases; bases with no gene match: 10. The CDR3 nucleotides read TGTGCCAGCAGGGACCGACAGGGTTCAGACTATGGCTACACCTTC. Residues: CASRDRQGSDYGYTF.